The rows below give T cell receptor beta chains drawn from one sample of a study of shared clonotypes between healthy human individuals. The data were produced by immunoSEQ multiplex PCR, yet TCRdb's version contains in-frame clones alone and is incomplete. The sample carries roughly 2.5 million clones, about 92% recorded once. Sequencing was done on a sample of naive CD4+ T cells sorted from blood. The source of these receptors is a man between 18 and 35 years old in good health. Each CDR3 is given with its conserved first and last residue. Fields, in order: V gene, D gene, J gene, clone size, CDR3 DNA, CDR3 protein. The D gene is left open where the match is weak. Size tells how often a clone was seen (once, few, many) or the class of an expanded clone, and some rows leave it out.

>TRBV5-4|-|TRBJ1-3|once
TGTGCCAGCAGCTTGGGGGGGCTGTCTGGAAACACCATATATTTT
CASSLGGLSGNTIYF
>TRBV20-1|-|TRBJ2-7|-
TGCAGTGCTAGGGACGGCTACGAGCAGTACTTC
CSARDGYEQYF
>TRBV10-3|-|TRBJ2-2|-
TGTGCCATCAGTGCCTCCACCGGGGAGCTGTTTTTT
CAISASTGELFF
>TRBV10-2|-|TRBJ1-3|-
TGCGCCAGCCTTGGGGGAAACACCATATATTTT
CASLGGNTIYF
>TRBV6-5|TRBD2|TRBJ2-7|-
TGTGCCAGCAGGGGGACTAGCGAAAACTTC
CASRGTSENF
>TRBV15|-|TRBJ1-6|-
TGTGCCACCAGCAGTGGGACGAGGGATTCACCCCTCCACTTT
CATSSGTRDSPLHF
>TRBV7-6|-|TRBJ2-1|-
TGTGCCAGCAGCTTAGTTCCGGGGACCAGCTCCTACAATGAGCAGTTCTTC
CASSLVPGTSSYNEQFF
>TRBV10-3|-|TRBJ1-2|-
TGTGCCATCACCCGGCAGGGTGGCATCGGCTACACCTTC
CAITRQGGIGYTF
>TRBV30|TRBD1|TRBJ1-1|few
TGTGCCTGGAGTGGACAGGGTCGGGAAGCTTTCTTT
CAWSGQGREAFF
>TRBV19|TRBD1|TRBJ2-6|-
TGTGCCAGTAGCCAGGGACAGAAAGTCTCTGGGGCCAACGTCCTGACTTTC
CASSQGQKVSGANVLTF
>TRBV6-5|TRBD2|TRBJ2-7|-
TGTGCCAGCAGTTACTCGGGGACTAGCGTCTACGAGCAGTACTTC
CASSYSGTSVYEQYF
>TRBV30|-|TRBJ2-7|-
TGTGCCTGGGGAGGGACAGCCCTGAAGTACGAGCAGTACTTC
CAWGGTALKYEQYF
>TRBV7-2|TRBD2|TRBJ2-7|-
TGTGCCAGCAGCGAACGGGGACTAGCGGGACGGGGGAGCGAGCAGTACTTC
CASSERGLAGRGSEQYF
>TRBV19|-|TRBJ1-2|few
TGTGCCAGTAGTAAAAACTGGCTCTACACCTTC
CASSKNWLYTF
>TRBV30|TRBD2|TRBJ2-6|-
TGTGCCTGGGCCGGCGGGGGAGCTGGGGCCAACGTCCTGACTTTC
CAWAGGGAGANVLTF
>TRBV18|-|TRBJ2-1|-
TGTGCCAGCTCACTTGGGACCATCAATGAGCAGTTCTTC
CASSLGTINEQFF
>TRBV21-1|-|TRBJ2-4|-
TGTGCCAGCAGCAAAGAGAGGTGGGGCAAAAACATTCAGTACTTC
CASSKERWGKNIQYF
>TRBV19|TRBD1|TRBJ2-5|once
TGTGCCAGTTCCAGGGGGCGATGGGAGACCCAGTACTTC
CASSRGRWETQYF
>TRBV6-5|-|TRBJ1-5|-
TGTGCCAGCAGTTACTCTTACAGGGATCAGCCCCAGCATTTT
CASSYSYRDQPQHF
>TRBV28|-|TRBJ2-7|-
TGTGCCAGCCCCCCACCTCGGGGGCCCTCGGGGGACTACGAGCAGTACTTC
CASPPPRGPSGDYEQYF
>TRBV5-1|-|TRBJ2-3|-
TGCGCCAGCAGCTTGCAGACAGGACCTCCCCCAGATACGCAGTATTTT
CASSLQTGPPPDTQYF
>TRBV4-2|-|TRBJ1-4|-
TGTGCCAGCAGCCAAGTAGGGGCCACTAATGAAAAACTGTTTTTT
CASSQVGATNEKLFF
>TRBV19|-|TRBJ2-1|-
TGTGCCAGTAGTCAGTGGCCTTCGGATGAGCAGTTCTTC
CASSQWPSDEQFF
>TRBV5-8|-|TRBJ2-7|-
TGTGCCAGCAGCTTGGAAGGGGGGGTATACGAGCAGTACTTC
CASSLEGGVYEQYF
>TRBV10-3|-|TRBJ1-2|few
TGTGCCATCAGTGAACAGTTCGGGTATGGCTACACCTTC
CAISEQFGYGYTF